This T cell receptor beta chain was sequenced for a study of T cells expressing NK-cell markers. Study-wide background: Underlying the TCR beta repertoires were sorted CD3+CD56+NKG2C+, CD3+CD56+NKG2C- and CD3+CD56-NKG2C+ T cells. Study results and limitations: In roughly six donors, dominant NKG2C+ clonotypes were roughly 1.0-7.5% of CD8+ T cells.

A word on this clonotype: Its specificity is not known.

CDR1 SGHRS and CDR2 YFSETQ come from the germline V gene. The CDR3 spans 14 residues. TCRdb re-called the 5' RACE reads and catalogs CDR3 proteins one per entry, DNA excluded. The sample's table shows roughly 150,000 distinct CDR3 sequences. Sequencing was carried out using blood T cells: a sorted CD56 or NKG2C T cell subset, CD4+ or CD8+ T cells, or bulk PBMC T cells (not recorded which). V is TRBV5-1 and J is TRBJ2-6. This TCR was sampled from a man aged 18 to 69 in good health. The CDR3 sequence: CASSLIYGANVLTF.